These T cell receptor beta chains were read from a single sample in a study of CD8 T cells in ankylosing spondylitis. A single record per CDR3 protein comes from TCRdb applying MiXCR to the 5' RACE reads. The repertoire holds about 390,000 distinct CDR3 sequences, with more than 20% as singletons. Sequenced input: blood, either unsorted or a sorted T cell fraction (not recorded which). Receptors originate from a male donor with ankylosing spondylitis. CDR3s include the opening cysteine and the closing phenylalanine or tryptophan. The D gene is left open where the match is weak. The listing skips clone size in some rows; elsewhere it reads once, few, many or a size class.

TRBJ2-1,-,TRBV18,-,TGTGCCAGCTCGCCGCTCGGGACCGATCTCAATGAGCAGTTCTTC,CASSPLGTDLNEQFF
TRBJ2-2,few,TRBV11-2,TRBD1,TGTGCCAGCAGGACCCACCAGGGGGCGGGGAACACCGGGGAGCTGTTTTTT,CASRTHQGAGNTGELFF
TRBJ2-3,many,TRBV29-1,TRBD1,TGCAGCGTCCTGCGGGACAGGGGCGTGGATACGCAGTATTTT,CSVLRDRGVDTQYF
TRBJ1-6,once,TRBV15,-,TGTGCCACCAGCAGAGCAAATTCACCCCTCCACTTT,CATSRANSPLHF
TRBJ2-2,-,TRBV5-1,TRBD2,TGCGCCAGCAGCTACACTAGCGGCGCGAACACCGGGGAGCTGTTTTTT,CASSYTSGANTGELFF
TRBJ2-2,-,TRBV28,TRBD1,TGTGCCAGCAGTCCCTCCCCCACCGGGACAGGGAACACCGGGGAGCTGTTTTTT,CASSPSPTGTGNTGELFF
TRBJ2-2,few,TRBV7-9,-,TGTGCCAGCAGCGCCAGGGGGGCGAACACCGGGGAGCTGTTTTTT,CASSARGANTGELFF
TRBJ2-7,many,TRBV24-1,TRBD2,TGTGCCACCAGTGATTCCACAGCGGGAGGATACGAGCAGTACTTC,CATSDSTAGGYEQYF
TRBJ2-2,-,TRBV19,-,TGTGCCAGTAGTTCCCGGGGGACTCCGCACACCGGGGAGCTGTTTTTT,CASSSRGTPHTGELFF
TRBJ2-1,-,TRBV11-2,TRBD2,TGTGCCAGCAGCTTTCCGCCTAGCGGGGGAAGCTCCTACAATGAGCAGTTCTTC,CASSFPPSGGSSYNEQFF
TRBJ1-1,-,TRBV6-2/TRBV6-3,TRBD1,TGTGCCAGCAGCCAGCAGGGGGTATACACTGAAGCTTTCTTT,CASSQQGVYTEAFF
TRBJ1-6,-,TRBV6-2/TRBV6-3,TRBD1,TGTGCCAGCAGTTACTCGATACCGCCCAGGGGGGCAACGTATAATTCACCCCTCCACTTT,CASSYSIPPRGATYNSPLHF
TRBJ2-5,few,TRBV29-1,-,TGCAGCGTTGAAGAACAGGCAGGGAAGACCCAGTACTTC,CSVEEQAGKTQYF
TRBJ2-2,-,TRBV7-2,-,TGTGCCAGCAGCTTAGCAGGGAGGGAGCTGTTTTTT,CASSLAGRELFF
TRBJ2-1,-,TRBV2,TRBD1,TGTGCCAGCGTCCGGGACAGGGGAGGCGATGAGCAGTTCTTC,CASVRDRGGDEQFF
TRBJ2-2,-,TRBV14,TRBD2,TGTGCCAGCAGACTCGGACTAGTGACCGGGGAGCTGTTTTTT,CASRLGLVTGELFF
TRBJ1-6,-,TRBV10-3,-,TGTGCCATCAGTGATTCTGGGGAATCACCCCTCCACTTT,CAISDSGESPLHF
TRBJ2-2,few,TRBV7-2,TRBD2,TGTGCCAGCAGTTACGGGGGGGCCACCGGGGAGCTGTTTTTT,CASSYGGATGELFF
TRBJ2-3,many,TRBV5-1,TRBD1,TGCGCCAGCAGCTATGGGACAGGGAGGGCCACAGATACGCAGTATTTT,CASSYGTGRATDTQYF
TRBJ2-7,-,TRBV19,-,TGTGCCAGTAGTACGGGGCCCTCCTACGAGCAGTACTTC,CASSTGPSYEQYF
TRBJ1-5,-,TRBV28,-,TGTGCCAGCGTCAGGGGTGGGTCCGGCCAGCCCCAGCATTTT,CASVRGGSGQPQHF
TRBJ1-3,once,TRBV6-2/TRBV6-3,-,TGTGCCAGCAGTTACTCGACTTACCTGGTCGGACAGCCTATTGGAAACACCATATATTTT,CASSYSTYLVGQPIGNTIYF
TRBJ1-1,-,TRBV6-2/TRBV6-3,-,TGTGCCAGCAGTTTTGTCCTCGGACAGTCTGGAGGGGACACTGAAGCTTTCTTT,CASSFVLGQSGGDTEAFF
TRBJ2-1,-,TRBV3-1,TRBD1,TGTGCCAGCAGGGACAGGGGTCTCAATGAGCAGTTCTTC,CASRDRGLNEQFF
TRBJ2-1,-,TRBV4-1,TRBD2,TGCGCCAGTCTGGCGGGAGTCAACAATGAGCAGTTCTTC,CASLAGVNNEQFF
TRBJ2-1,many,TRBV5-1,TRBD1,TGCGCCAGCAGCAGACCGGGACAGGGCAATGAGCAGTTCTTC,CASSRPGQGNEQFF
TRBJ2-3,-,TRBV9,-,TGTGCCAGCAGCGCTAATGAGGGCAGTACAGATACGCAGTATTTT,CASSANEGSTDTQYF
TRBJ2-1,-,TRBV11-3,-,TGTGCCAGCAGCTTAGAGGGCAGGGTGCTCGATGAGCAGTTCTTC,CASSLEGRVLDEQFF
TRBJ2-7,few,TRBV4-2,-,TGTGCCAGCAGCCCACGGTTGGCGGCCGACTCCTACGAGCAGTACTTC,CASSPRLAADSYEQYF
TRBJ1-2,few,TRBV7-9,-,TGTGCCAGCAGCCACAGGGCGCCAGTGGGCTATGGCTACACCTTC,CASSHRAPVGYGYTF
TRBJ1-2,-,TRBV4-3,-,TGCGCCAGCAGCCAAGACACAGGTGGCCCCTATGGCTACACCTTC,CASSQDTGGPYGYTF
TRBJ2-3,many,TRBV12-3/TRBV12-4,TRBD2,TGTGCCAGCAGCCGTCGACTAGCGGGAGTGAATACAGATACGCAGTATTTT,CASSRRLAGVNTDTQYF
TRBJ1-6,-,TRBV7-2,TRBD1,TGTGCCAGCAGCCCGACAGGGGGGTATTCACCCCTCCACTTT,CASSPTGGYSPLHF
TRBJ2-7,-,TRBV12-3/TRBV12-4,-,TGTGCCAGCAGTTTTTCGGGGGTCTCCTACGAGCAGTACTTC,CASSFSGVSYEQYF
TRBJ2-3,-,TRBV6-1,TRBD2,TGTGCCAGCAGTGAAAGCGGGACGGGAGGGGATACGCAGTATTTT,CASSESGTGGDTQYF